This is a list of T cell receptor beta chains from one sample in a study of PD-1 blockade in classical Hodgkin lymphoma. Profiling relied on immunoSEQ multiplex PCR, and the TCRdb table lists in-frame clones only, not all of them. This table holds 20,000 to 25,000 clones, less than 75% found once. Material: CD4+ T cells from blood, obtained before the fourth cycle of nivolumab. Receptors were obtained from a human donor with classical Hodgkin lymphoma. The CDR3 runs from the conserved cysteine through the conserved F or W. The D gene is left open where the match is weak. Size is omitted from some rows. Given values are once, few, many or a class for expanded clones.

D gene	V gene	clone size	J gene	CDR3 protein	CDR3 DNA
NA	TRBV28	NA	TRBJ1-5	CASSLYLTGQPQHF	TGTGCCAGCAGTTTATACTTGACAGGTCAGCCCCAGCATTTT
NA	TRBV10-2	NA	TRBJ2-7	CASSPRGSFYEQYF	TGCGCCAGCAGTCCTCGAGGGAGTTTCTACGAGCAGTACTTC
NA	TRBV28	NA	TRBJ1-2	CASTKGLYGYTF	TGTGCCAGCACCAAGGGCCTATACGGCTACACCTTC
NA	TRBV5-5	NA	TRBJ1-4	CASSLALRDREKLFF	TGTGCCAGCAGCTTGGCCCTCAGAGATAGGGAAAAACTGTTTTTT
NA	TRBV19	NA	TRBJ2-5	CASSRSQETQYF	TGTGCCAGTAGTAGATCACAAGAGACCCAGTACTTC
TRBD1	TRBV7-2	NA	TRBJ1-1	CASSLVGTAAGAFF	TGTGCCAGCAGCTTAGTAGGGACAGCGGCGGGAGCTTTCTTT
TRBD2	TRBV27	NA	TRBJ2-6	CASSLAGGLTGANVLTF	TGTGCCAGCAGTTTAGCGGGGGGGCTTACTGGGGCCAACGTCCTGACTTTC
NA	TRBV14	few	TRBJ1-2	CASSPFRSTVYSTF	TGTGCCAGCAGCCCTTTTCGCTCTACAGTTTATAGCACCTTC
NA	TRBV21-1	NA	TRBJ1-3	CASSKDRDSSGNTIYF	TGTGCCAGCAGCAAGGACAGGGACAGCTCTGGAAACACCATATATTTT
NA	TRBV7-2	medium-sized	TRBJ2-7	CASSRQQGYYEQYF	TGTGCCAGCAGCCGCCAACAGGGTTACTACGAGCAGTACTTC
TRBD1	TRBV6-1	few	TRBJ1-5	CASSGQGGSGQPQHF	TGTGCCAGCAGTGGACAGGGGGGTTCGGGACAGCCCCAGCATTTT
NA	TRBV9	NA	TRBJ2-5	CASSVLAGGASETQYF	TGTGCCAGCAGCGTACTAGCAGGGGGGGCCTCCGAGACCCAGTACTTC
TRBD1	TRBV5-5	NA	TRBJ1-5	CASSAIDRAWGNQPQHF	TGTGCCAGCAGCGCGATAGACAGGGCTTGGGGCAATCAGCCCCAGCATTTT
TRBD2	TRBV5-1	NA	TRBJ2-2	CASSGLLADPTGELFF	TGCGCCAGCAGCGGTTTGCTAGCGGACCCCACCGGGGAGCTGTTTTTT
NA	TRBV19	NA	TRBJ2-2	CASMRGPRTPNTGELFF	TGTGCCAGTATGAGGGGCCCCCGGACACCTAACACCGGGGAGCTGTTTTTT
NA	TRBV2	NA	TRBJ2-1	CASIGTLLYNEQFF	TGTGCCAGCATCGGAACCCTCCTTTACAATGAGCAGTTCTTC
NA	TRBV18	NA	TRBJ2-1	CASSLSQVLSYNEQFF	TGTGCCAGCTCACTTTCGCAAGTATTATCCTACAATGAGCAGTTCTTC
NA	TRBV7-2	NA	TRBJ2-7	CASSLPRGTAYEQYF	TGTGCCAGCAGCTTACCCCGGGGGACAGCCTACGAGCAGTACTTC
NA	TRBV5-1	NA	TRBJ2-2	CASSLDSLSNTGELFF	TGCGCCAGCAGCTTGGACTCACTAAGTAACACCGGGGAGCTGTTTTTT
NA	TRBV5-1	NA	TRBJ2-3	CASSLEARTLVDTQYF	TGCGCCAGCAGCTTGGAGGCTAGAACCCTGGTGGATACGCAGTATTTT
NA	TRBV10-3	NA	TRBJ1-4	CATKPATNEKLFF	TGTGCCACCAAGCCTGCAACTAATGAAAAACTGTTTTTT
NA	TRBV7-9	NA	TRBJ2-5	CASSLRDLQETQYF	TGTGCCAGCAGCCTCCGGGACTTACAAGAGACCCAGTACTTC
NA	TRBV5-6	NA	TRBJ2-1	CASSLFNSYNEQFF	TGTGCCAGCAGCTTGTTTAACTCCTACAATGAGCAGTTCTTC
NA	TRBV29-1	few	TRBJ1-4	CSVESGPNEKLFF	TGCAGCGTTGAGTCAGGGCCTAATGAAAAACTGTTTTTT
TRBD2	TRBV7-2	NA	TRBJ2-3	CASSLGLAGGPVTDTQYF	TGTGCCAGCAGCTTAGGGCTAGCGGGGGGGCCTGTCACAGATACGCAGTATTTT
TRBD1	TRBV19	NA	TRBJ1-5	CASSMGRGHNQPQHF	TGTGCCAGTAGTATGGGGAGGGGGCACAATCAGCCCCAGCATTTT
NA	TRBV11-3	NA	TRBJ2-3	CASSPRDVAGSTQYF	TGTGCCAGCAGCCCCCGGGACGTTGCAGGGAGTACGCAGTATTTT
TRBD1	TRBV19	once	TRBJ1-5	CASSVGTGGWYSNQPQHF	TGTGCCAGTAGTGTTGGGACAGGGGGATGGTATAGCAATCAGCCCCAGCATTTT
NA	TRBV15	NA	TRBJ2-3	CATSSGQFDTQYF	TGTGCCACCAGCAGTGGACAGTTCGATACGCAGTATTTT
NA	TRBV21-1	NA	TRBJ1-2	CASSKGVKGRDGYTF	TGTGCCAGCAGCAAAGGCGTCAAGGGGAGGGATGGCTACACCTTC
NA	TRBV28	NA	TRBJ2-2	CASSLGGRAGELFF	TGTGCCAGCAGTTTAGGGGGGCGTGCCGGGGAGCTGTTTTTT
NA	TRBV20-1	few	TRBJ2-5	CSARGGETQYF	TGCAGTGCTAGAGGGGGGGAGACCCAGTACTTC
NA	TRBV6-1	NA	TRBJ2-7	CASSGNKDPTSEQYF	TGTGCCAGCAGCGGCAATAAGGACCCTACGAGTGAGCAGTACTTC
NA	TRBV5-8	NA	TRBJ1-1	CASSFRGGSAEAFF	TGTGCCAGCAGCTTTCGGGGAGGGAGCGCTGAAGCTTTCTTT
TRBD1	TRBV14	NA	TRBJ2-1	CASSQDLETGKFF	TGTGCCAGCAGCCAAGATCTTGAGACAGGGAAGTTCTTC
TRBD1	TRBV18	NA	TRBJ2-7	CASSPRTGTYEQYF	TGTGCCAGCTCACCACGGACAGGGACCTACGAGCAGTACTTC
NA	TRBV19	NA	TRBJ2-7	CASSREATYEQYF	TGTGCCAGTAGTAGAGAGGCCACCTACGAGCAGTACTTC
NA	TRBV19	NA	TRBJ2-5	CASSIRQKETQYF	TGTGCCAGTAGTATTAGACAGAAAGAGACCCAGTACTTC
TRBD2	TRBV4-2	NA	TRBJ2-4	CASSHAPGTSGGLIAKNIQYF	TGTGCCAGCAGCCATGCCCCCGGGACTAGCGGGGGCCTAATAGCCAAAAACATTCAGTACTTC
NA	TRBV30	NA	TRBJ2-3	CAWKRLGTDTQYF	TGTGCCTGGAAACGATTGGGCACAGATACGCAGTATTTT
NA	TRBV11-2	NA	TRBJ2-7	CASSFVMGAYEQYF	TGTGCCAGCAGCTTCGTAATGGGCGCCTACGAGCAGTACTTC
NA	TRBV6-6	NA	TRBJ1-4	CASSYLQGATNEKLFF	TGTGCCAGCAGTTACTTGCAGGGTGCAACTAATGAAAAACTGTTTTTT